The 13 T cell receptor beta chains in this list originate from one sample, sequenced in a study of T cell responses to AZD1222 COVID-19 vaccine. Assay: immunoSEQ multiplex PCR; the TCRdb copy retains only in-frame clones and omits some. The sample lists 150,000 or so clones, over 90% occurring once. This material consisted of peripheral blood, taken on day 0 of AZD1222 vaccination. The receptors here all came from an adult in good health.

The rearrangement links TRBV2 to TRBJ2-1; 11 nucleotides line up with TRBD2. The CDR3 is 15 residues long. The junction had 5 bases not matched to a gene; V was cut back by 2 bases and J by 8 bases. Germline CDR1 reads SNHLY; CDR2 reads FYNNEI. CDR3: CASSENSGGAYEQFF. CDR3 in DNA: TGTGCCAGCAGTGAAAATAGCGGGGGGGCGTATGAGCAGTTCTTC.

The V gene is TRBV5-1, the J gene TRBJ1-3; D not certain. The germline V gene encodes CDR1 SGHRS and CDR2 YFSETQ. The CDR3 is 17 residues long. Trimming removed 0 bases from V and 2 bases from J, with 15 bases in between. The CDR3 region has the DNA TGCGCCAGCAGCTTGGAGACGGCCGGGCTGACTGGAAACACCATATATTTT. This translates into CASSLETAGLTGNTIYF.

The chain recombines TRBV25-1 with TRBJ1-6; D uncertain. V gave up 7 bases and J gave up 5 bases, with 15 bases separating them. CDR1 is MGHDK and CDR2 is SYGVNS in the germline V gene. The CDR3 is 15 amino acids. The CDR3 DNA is TGTGCCAGCACCGAATCACGGGGTAATAATTCACCCCTCCACTTT. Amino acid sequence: CASTESRGNNSPLHF.

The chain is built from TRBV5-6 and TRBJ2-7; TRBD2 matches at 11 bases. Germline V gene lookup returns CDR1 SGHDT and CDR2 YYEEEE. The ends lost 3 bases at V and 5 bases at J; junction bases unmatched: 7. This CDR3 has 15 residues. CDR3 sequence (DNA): TGTGCCAGCAGCTCGAGTAGCGGGAGGGCCAACGAGCAGTACTTC. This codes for CASSSSSGRANEQYF.

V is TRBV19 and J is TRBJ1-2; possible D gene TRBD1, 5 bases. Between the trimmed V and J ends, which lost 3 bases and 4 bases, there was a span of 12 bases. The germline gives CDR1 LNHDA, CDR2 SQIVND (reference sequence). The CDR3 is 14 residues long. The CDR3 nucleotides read TGTGCCAGTAGTATTGGGACGAGAGGCTATGGCTACACCTTC. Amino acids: CASSIGTRGYGYTF.

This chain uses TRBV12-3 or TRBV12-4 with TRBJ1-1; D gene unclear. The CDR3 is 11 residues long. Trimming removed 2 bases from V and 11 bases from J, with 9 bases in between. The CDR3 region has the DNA TGTGCCAGCAGTTTAAACCTGGGGGCTTTCTTT. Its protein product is CASSLNLGAFF.

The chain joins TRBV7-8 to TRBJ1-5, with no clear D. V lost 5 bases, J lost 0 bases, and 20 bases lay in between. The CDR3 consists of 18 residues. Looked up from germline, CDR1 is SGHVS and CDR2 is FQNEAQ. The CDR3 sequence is CASSPVLTLIDSNQPQHF. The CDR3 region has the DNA TGTGCCAGCAGCCCCGTCTTGACACTGATAGATAGCAATCAGCCCCAGCATTTT.

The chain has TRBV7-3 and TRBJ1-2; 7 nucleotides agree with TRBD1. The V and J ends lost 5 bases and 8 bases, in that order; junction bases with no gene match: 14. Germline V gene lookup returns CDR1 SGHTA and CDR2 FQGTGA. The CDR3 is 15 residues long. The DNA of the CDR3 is TGTGCCAGCAGCCCTCTACCCCGACAGGGTGAAGGCTACACCTTC. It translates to CASSPLPRQGEGYTF. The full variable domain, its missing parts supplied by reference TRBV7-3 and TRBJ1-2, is GAGVSQTPSNKVTEKGKYVELRCDPISGHTALYWYRQSLGQGPEFLIYFQGTGAADDSGLPNDRFFAVRPEGSVSTLKIQRTERGDSAVYLCASSPLPRQGEGYTFGSGTRLTVV.

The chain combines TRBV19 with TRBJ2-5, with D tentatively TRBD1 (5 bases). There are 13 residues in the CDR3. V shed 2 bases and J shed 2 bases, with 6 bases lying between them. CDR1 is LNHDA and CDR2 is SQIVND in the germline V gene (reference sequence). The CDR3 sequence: CASSIPGQETQYF. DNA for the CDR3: TGTGCCAGTAGTATACCAGGGCAAGAGACCCAGTACTTC.

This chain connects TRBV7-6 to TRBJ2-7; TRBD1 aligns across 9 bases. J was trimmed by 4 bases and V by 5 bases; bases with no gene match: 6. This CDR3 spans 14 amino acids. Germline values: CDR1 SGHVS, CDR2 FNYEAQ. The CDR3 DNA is TGTGCCAGCAGCCCGACAGGGGGTGCGTACGAGCAGTACTTC. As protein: CASSPTGGAYEQYF.

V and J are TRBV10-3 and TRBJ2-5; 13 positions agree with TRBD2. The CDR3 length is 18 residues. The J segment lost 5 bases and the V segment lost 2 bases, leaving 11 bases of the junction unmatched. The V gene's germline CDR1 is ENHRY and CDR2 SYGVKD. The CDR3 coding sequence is TGTGCCATCAGTGAGGGAAAACTAGCGGGAGGGTCCGAGGAGACCCAGTACTTC. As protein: CAISEGKLAGGSEETQYF.

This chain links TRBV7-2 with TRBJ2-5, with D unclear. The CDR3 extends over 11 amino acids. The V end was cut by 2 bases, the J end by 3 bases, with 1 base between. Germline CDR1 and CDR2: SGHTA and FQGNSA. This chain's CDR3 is CASSLKETQYF. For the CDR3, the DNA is TGTGCCAGCAGCTTAAAAGAGACCCAGTACTTC.

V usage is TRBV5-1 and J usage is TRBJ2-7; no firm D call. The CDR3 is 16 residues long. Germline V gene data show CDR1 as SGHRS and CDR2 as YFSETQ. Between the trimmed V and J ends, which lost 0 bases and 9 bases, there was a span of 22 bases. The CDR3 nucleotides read TGCGCCAGCAGCTTGGATTTTCAAAGCCACCAAAACGGGCAGTACTTC. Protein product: CASSLDFQSHQNGQYF.